This T cell receptor (beta chain) was documented in a study of tumor-infiltrating lymphocytes in oesophageal squamous cell carcinoma (dated by TCRdb to the mid-2010s). V has 5 bases trimmed and J has 6 bases trimmed; junction bases matching no gene number 19. The CDR3 spans 19 residues, from the cysteine through the phenylalanine. This entry keeps only the CDR3 DNA: 57 bases, framed from base 1. CDR1 and CDR2, per the germline V gene (reference sequence), are LNHDA and SQIVND. The table lists this clonotype with a few counts. Its binding antigen is unknown. No quality values exist for individual bases; no much larger clone is one base distant. Libraries were built with PCR. Reads for this sample came from an Illumina HiSeq 2000. Starting from the raw public reads, TCRdb applied fastp trimming at Q25, assembled clones with MiXCR and retained in-frame beta chains. Under each unique CDR3 protein, matching rows form one entry showing the most common genes and DNA. The sample includes just under 20,000 distinct CDR3 sequences, with about two fifths observed a single time. In total, the top ten clones hold 15% to 20% of the sample.

The sequenced material came from esophageal tumor tissue. Recombination joined TRBV19 with TRBJ2-2; TRBD2 fits 9 bases in the junction. The source of this sequence is a male donor with esophageal squamous cell carcinoma. The bases read TGTGCCAGTAGTCCCGCGGTCGGCGGCGGGAGGGTAAGACCCGGGGAGCTGTTTTTT. Its protein is CASSPAVGGGRVRPGELFF.